What follows describes a single T cell receptor beta chain. Antigen: not known. This entry belongs to a study of blood T cells in healthy people across ages. General study findings and limits: Using unsorted PBMCs precluded a conclusive naive versus antigen-experienced comparison.

Germline lookup yields CDR1 SGHKS and CDR2 YYEKEE (reference sequence). V lost 3 bases and J 6 bases, leaving 19 bases between the germline ends. This CDR3 spans 15 amino acids. A second PCR, run for about 7 to 11 cycles, used a sample-barcoded 5' primer plus a J-beta primer mix. TCRdb itself ran the 5' RACE reads through MiXCR, one entry per CDR3 protein. The sample lists about 1.4 million distinct CDR3 sequences, approximately 59% occurring once. Isolation recovered at least 6.5 million PBMCs from every sample. This clonotype was sampled from a man aged 18 to 29 in good health. The chain combines TRBV5-5 with TRBJ2-7; possibly TRBD2 for D (5 bases). The sample comprised blood. CDR3 nucleotide sequence: TGTGCCAGCAGCTCCCCACCGGGGAACGAGCCCGAGCAGTACTTC. Its protein product is CASSSPPGNEPEQYF.